This record concerns one TCR beta chain sequence. The antigen is unknown. The entry originates in a study of neoadjuvant anti-PD-1 for oral cavity cancer. Points from the study as a whole: Larger post-treatment preexisting tumor clones tracked with greater tumor shrinkage.

Per germline, CDR1 SGHDT and CDR2 YYEEEE. After removal of 4 bases from V and 4 bases from J, the junction contained 8 bases not matched to a gene. The CDR3 runs 15 residues. Most tumor samples had around 4.5 ug input DNA in two replicates. The repertoire was sequenced with immunoSEQ multiplex PCR; TCRdb's copy has only in-frame clones and lacks some. The sample records more than 7,500 clones, about 53% being singletons. These newly diagnosed stage II-IVA oral cavity squamous cell carcinoma patients had no prior systemic or radiation treatment. This clonotype was sampled from a person aged 35-79 years with oral cavity squamous cell carcinoma. Sequences were derived from tumor tissue, sampled before nivolumab (anti-PD-1) treatment. The chain couples TRBV5-6 to TRBJ1-1; TRBD1 matches at 9 bases. The CDR3 sequence is CASSPLQGAGTEAFF. CDR3 sequence (DNA): TGTGCCAGCAGCCCTTTACAGGGGGCGGGCACTGAAGCTTTCTTT.